This T cell receptor (beta chain) was sequenced during a study of blood T cell repertoires in COVID-19. Study in general: The study drew acute and convalescent COVID-19 samples from the United States, Italy and Spain. PBMCs, B-cell-depleted T cells, or T cells were the source of the cDNA or gDNA that made up the material.

J gave up 0 bases and V 4 bases, and 2 bases lay outside the gene matches. Germline values: CDR1 LGHNA, CDR2 YNFKEQ. CDR3 length: 14 amino acids. This clone was recorded a few times. Authors' processing steps: Nucleated cell counts were estimated from reference gene primer amplification. Sequencing used immunoSEQ multiplex PCR; TCRdb keeps in-frame clones, though not all of them. V, J and clone size reflect that table, while D and trimming were determined from the DNA. The table records some 42,000 clones, 85% of them present only once. Material for sequencing was peripheral blood. This chain uses TRBV4-2 with TRBJ2-7; TRBD2 matches 8 bases. The origin of this receptor is a man aged 45-65 years with active COVID-19. The CDR3 sequence is CASSLAGGSYEQYF. In DNA form, the CDR3 reads TGTGCCAGCAGCCTTGCGGGAGGCTCCTACGAGCAGTACTTC.